The next 16 T cell receptor beta chains were all read from a single sample in a study of shared clonotypes between healthy human individuals (TCRdb year 2020). The protocol used for the library was the immunoSEQ multiplex PCR assay. TCRdb carries this immuneACCESS record with in-frame sequences only. Its versions omit some clonotypes, under half of them owing to an unresolved V gene in the studies checked, with the rest unexplained. For this sample there are 950,000 to 1,300,000 clones; roughly 75% appear just once. The ten largest clonotypes hold over 1.3% of the sample. The sample was memory CD4+ T cells sorted from blood. The sample's cell subset or site label, in plain terms: CD45RA-negative fraction. Source of these receptors: a man between 18 and 29 years old in good health.

A remark on this clone: At the DNA level, this CDR3 is encoded by other sequences in the same sample as well. This chain connects TRBV7-9 to TRBJ2-3, with D possibly TRBD2 on 6 matching bases. The CDR3 has 13 amino acids. Per germline, CDR1 SEHNR and CDR2 FQNEAQ (reference sequence). Trimming stripped 7 bases from V and 0 bases from J, with 8 bases between. The CDR3 loop is CASTSGSTDTQYF. Here the CDR3 DNA reads TGTGCCAGCACAAGCGGGAGCACAGATACGCAGTATTTT.

This clone was recorded only once. J is TRBJ1-3 and V is TRBV30; 7 nucleotides match TRBD1. The CDR3 loop spans 11 amino acids. V was pared by 7 bases and J by 7 bases, with 4 bases of the junction left unmatched. Germline V gene sequence: CDR1 GTSNPN, CDR2 SVGIG (reference sequence). Here the CDR3 DNA reads TGTGCCTTGGGACAGATGAACACCATATATTTT. This gives the protein CALGQMNTIYF.

The V and J genes are TRBV14 and TRBJ2-7; the D gene is possibly TRBD1 (6 bases). Germline V gene data show CDR1 as SGHDN and CDR2 as FVKESK. V was cut by 4 bases and J by 6 bases, with 16 bases left in between. This CDR3 contains 14 residues. For the CDR3, the DNA is TGTGCCAGCAGCCGAACAGGGAGCTTTGTCGAGCAGTACTTC. Translation gives CASSRTGSFVEQYF. Full variable domain (remainder filled in from reference TRBV14 and TRBJ2-7): EAGVTQFPSHSVIEKGQTVTLRCDPISGHDNLYWYRRVMGKEIKFLLHFVKESKQDESGMPNNRFLAERTGGTYSTLKVQPAELEDSGVYFCASSRTGSFVEQYFGPGTRLTVT.

This clone appeared a single time. The rearrangement uses TRBV29-1 and TRBJ1-6; TRBD1 matches 7 bases. J lost 7 bases, V lost 6 bases, and 9 bases had no gene match. Germline CDR1 is SQVTM and CDR2 is ANQGSEA. This CDR3 comprises 14 residues. This CDR3 is CSVGEGTVNSPLHF. The CDR3 nucleotides are TGCAGCGTGGGGGAAGGGACAGTCAATTCACCCCTCCACTTT.

The chain couples TRBV7-9 to TRBJ2-7; 8 bases match TRBD1. From germline, CDR1 is SEHNR and CDR2 FQNEAQ (reference sequence). V was clipped by 3 bases and J by 7 bases; unmatched bases: 8. This CDR3 region has 14 residues. This chain's CDR3 is CASSFAGQVREQYF. For the CDR3, the DNA is TGTGCCAGCAGCTTTGCGGGACAGGTCCGGGAGCAGTACTTC.

This chain connects TRBV5-5 to TRBJ2-5, with D possibly matching TRBD1 (7 bases). CDR1 and CDR2 (germline): SGHKS, YYEKEE (reference sequence). Trimming removed 4 bases at V and 5 bases at J, with 15 bases between. The CDR3 spans 14 residues. The CDR3 sequence: CASSLEGGQETQYF. The CDR3 nucleotides are TGTGCCAGCAGCCTGGAGGGGGGACAGGAGACCCAGTACTTC.

The chain employs TRBV10-1 and TRBJ2-5; D ambiguous. V lost 3 bases, J lost 5 bases, and 16 bases lay in between. The CDR3 has 15 residues. The V gene's germline CDR1 is WNHNN and CDR2 SYGVQD (reference sequence). CDR3 region: CASSETGPGQETQYF. Written as DNA, the CDR3 is TGCGCCAGCAGTGAAACCGGGCCGGGCCAGGAGACCCAGTACTTC.

V usage is TRBV7-2 and J usage is TRBJ2-3; 9 positions match TRBD2. CDR1 SGHTA and CDR2 FQGNSA come from the germline V gene. The V segment lost 6 bases and the J segment 6 bases; nucleotides outside the gene matches: 10. CDR3 length: 15 amino acids. DNA of the CDR3: TGTGCCAGCAGAGCGGGACTAGCTAATTTGGATACGCAGTATTTT. Translating gives CASRAGLANLDTQYF. Drawing the rest from reference TRBV7-2 and TRBJ2-3, the complete variable domain is GAGVSQSPSNKVTEKGKDVELRCDPISGHTALYWYRQSLGQGLEFLIYFQGNSAPDKSGLPSDRFSAERTGGSVSTLTIQRTQQEDSAVYLCASRAGLANLDTQYFGPGTRLTVL.

V and J are TRBV6-6 and TRBJ1-2; 8 bases line up with TRBD1. Germline lookup yields CDR1 MNHNY and CDR2 SVGAGI (reference sequence). CDR3 length equals 14 residues. V was pared by 2 bases and J by 4 bases, with 3 bases of the junction left unmatched. CDR3 nucleotide sequence: TGTGCCAGCAGTTACGACGGGACAGGCTATGGCTACACCTTC. Amino acid sequence: CASSYDGTGYGYTF.

The chain employs TRBV2 and TRBJ2-5; TRBD1 matches at 9 bases. The CDR3 loop spans 12 amino acids. Unmatched junction bases numbered 2, after V lost 8 bases and J lost 4 bases. CDR1 and CDR2 (germline): SNHLY, FYNNEI. CDR3 DNA sequence: TGTGCCAGCCAGGACAGGGGAGAGACCCAGTACTTC. The encoded protein is CASQDRGETQYF.

Note on this clone: One base away lies a much larger clone, so this may be a sequencing read error. At the DNA level, this CDR3 is encoded by other sequences in the same sample as well. This rearrangement joins TRBV30 to TRBJ1-3; 8 positions match TRBD1. The germline CDR1 and CDR2 sequences are GTSNPN and SVGIG (reference sequence). The CDR3 runs to 13 residues. The ends lost 5 bases at V and 0 bases at J; junction bases unmatched: 0. In nucleotides, the CDR3 is TGTGCCTGGGACAGGGGCTCTGGAAACACCATATATTTT. Translating it yields CAWDRGSGNTIYF.

The chain couples TRBV9 to TRBJ1-2; weak D call: TRBD1 (6 bases). The V end was cut by 5 bases, the J end by 4 bases, with 18 bases between. The CDR3 is made up of 15 amino acids. CDR1 and CDR2 (germline): SGDLS, YYNGEE. Here the CDR3 DNA reads TGTGCCAGCAGTCCCTCCGTGGGAGGGGGCTATGGCTACACCTTC. Its protein product is CASSPSVGGGYGYTF.

The gene calls are TRBV7-8 and TRBJ2-5; 10 bases match TRBD1. After removal of 3 bases from V and 1 base from J, the junction contained 5 bases not matched to a gene. The CDR3 runs to 16 residues. Germline CDR1 is SGHVS and CDR2 is FQNEAQ. The CDR3 DNA follows: TGTGCCAGCAGCTTCGGGACAGGGGCCAGCCAAGAGACCCAGTACTTC. It codes for CASSFGTGASQETQYF.

The chain links TRBV19 to TRBJ2-3; TRBD2 matches at 11 bases. CDR3 size: 17 residues. Germline CDR1 LNHDA, CDR2 SQIVND (reference sequence). V lost 5 bases, J lost 0 bases, and 7 bases stayed unmatched. CDR3 in amino acids: CASSSGTSGPSTDTQYF. The DNA of the CDR3 is TGTGCCAGTAGTTCCGGGACTAGCGGCCCTAGCACAGATACGCAGTATTTT.

This clone came up a few times. V gene TRBV6-5 combines with J gene TRBJ1-3; D unclear. This CDR3 comprises 11 residues. V lost 8 bases to trimming and J lost 5 bases, with 7 bases between them. CDR1 MNHEY and CDR2 SVGAGI come from the germline V gene. As DNA, the CDR3 is TGTGCCAGCCGTGAAAGAAACACCATATATTTT. It translates to CASRERNTIYF.

This clone was picked up one time. This chain joins TRBV5-4 and TRBJ2-5; TRBD2 aligns across 11 bases. Gene TRBJ2-7 matches the end of the DNA better, so the J call may be wrong. This CDR3 is built from 15 residues. Germline CDR1 and CDR2: SGHNT and YYREEE (reference sequence). CDR3 residues: CASSLDSGRVNEQYF. CDR3 coding DNA: TGTGCCAGCAGCTTGGATAGCGGGAGGGTAAACGAGCAGTACTTC.